One and the same sample provided the 23 T cell receptor beta chains below, sequenced in a study of T cell repertoires in cytomegalovirus infection. No antigen has been assigned to these receptors. TCRdb used MiXCR to reprocess the reads, holding one entry per CDR3 protein. This table has approximately 100,000 distinct CDR3 sequences, around 28% appearing once. Sequencing was performed on CD8+ T cells from cultured PBMCs, taken from culture after CMV antigen stimulation. The receptor set was obtained from a human donor in good health (CMV status not recorded). Some clones in this sample may be carry-over from other donors' samples.

This clonotype was seen more than once but under ten times. V is TRBV28 and J is TRBJ1-5, with a possible D match to TRBD1 (6 bases). Looked up from germline, CDR1 is MDHEN and CDR2 is SYDVKM. The CDR3 covers 14 residues. Deletions cut 3 bases from V and 3 bases from J, with 9 bases between. CDR3 protein: CASSFRGPNQPQHF. CDR3 in DNA: TGTGCCAGCAGTTTCCGGGGGCCCAATCAGCCCCAGCATTTT. The full variable domain, in which reference TRBV28 and TRBJ1-5 provide the parts outside the CDR3, is DVKVTQSSRYLVKRTGEKVFLECVQDMDHENMFWYRQDPGLGLRLIYFSYDVKMKEKGDIPEGYSVSREKKERFSLILESASTNQTSMYLCASSFRGPNQPQHFGDGTRLSIL.

This clonotype has just a few counts. This chain connects TRBV6-5 to TRBJ2-5; D is tentatively TRBD1 or TRBD2 (6 bases each). The CDR3 runs to 13 residues. Trimming removed 6 bases from V and 6 bases from J, with 14 bases in between. The V gene's germline CDR1 is MNHEY and CDR2 SVGAGI. CDR3 sequence: CASSPGGSQTQYF. In DNA form, the CDR3 reads TGTGCCAGCAGCCCCGGGGGCAGTCAGACCCAGTACTTC.

This chain joins TRBV12-3 or TRBV12-4 and TRBJ1-1, with 9 bases fitting TRBD1. After removal of 1 base from V and 11 bases from J, the junction contained 5 bases not matched to a gene. CDR3 size: 13 residues. In DNA, the CDR3 is TGTGCCAGCAGTTTAGGCCCGGGACAGGGTGCTTTCTTT. Translating gives CASSLGPGQGAFF.

This clonotype has ten or more counts. The J gene is TRBJ2-1, the V gene TRBV7-8, with 9 bases aligning to TRBD1. The CDR3 is 16 amino acids. The V gene's germline CDR1 is SGHVS and CDR2 FQNEAQ. V was clipped by 5 bases and J by 4 bases; unmatched bases: 9. CDR3 region: CASSTKSGTGYNEQFF. In nucleotides, the CDR3 is TGTGCCAGCAGCACAAAGTCCGGGACAGGGTACAATGAGCAGTTCTTC.

For this clonotype: Relative to the germline gene, one junction end is altered; a read error may explain this. This chain links TRBV2 with TRBJ1-5; 8 bases are shared with TRBD1. There are 14 residues in the CDR3. Germline assignment: CDR1 SNHLY and CDR2 FYNNEI. In DNA form, the CDR3 reads TGTGCCAGCAGCGAAGGACAGGGTGATCAGCCCCAGCATTTT. This gives the protein CASSEGQGDQPQHF.

V is TRBV2 and J is TRBJ1-5, with a possible D match to TRBD1 (6 bases). V lost 7 bases, J lost 7 bases, and 14 bases lay in between. The CDR3 runs to 13 residues. The germline gives CDR1 SNHLY, CDR2 FYNNEI. CDR3 residues: CASTGALWQPQHF. CDR3 DNA sequence: TGTGCCAGCACGGGGGCCCTCTGGCAGCCCCAGCATTTT.

This clonotype was seen at least ten times. The chain has TRBV7-9 and TRBJ2-7; perhaps TRBD1 as D (6 bases). The V end was cut by 5 bases, the J end by 7 bases, with 21 bases between. CDR3 length: 15 residues. CDR1 is SEHNR, CDR2 FQNEAQ, per germline (reference sequence). CDR3 coding DNA: TGTGCCAGCAGCGACCCCCGACAGGTTGGAGGTGAGCAGTACTTC. Translated: CASSDPRQVGGEQYF.

The rearrangement uses TRBV28 and TRBJ2-7; maybe TRBD2 (6 bases). CDR1 and CDR2 from the germline V gene are MDHEN and SYDVKM. Trimming removed 3 bases from V and 4 bases from J, with 10 bases in between. The CDR3 is made up of 13 amino acids. In nucleotides, the CDR3 is TGTGCCAGCAGTTTCGTGGAGGGGTACGAGCAGTACTTC. Encoded protein: CASSFVEGYEQYF.

This clonotype has a handful of counts. The V and J genes are TRBV20-1 and TRBJ1-1, with a weak D call TRBD1 (5 bases). Trimming shortened V by 1 base and J by 5 bases, and 14 bases separated the two germline ends. The CDR3 extends over 14 amino acids. CDR1 and CDR2 from the germline V gene are DFQATT and SNEGSKA (reference sequence). CDR3 sequence reads: CSARAVQGGTEAFF. CDR3 in DNA: TGCAGTGCTAGAGCCGTCCAGGGAGGAACTGAAGCTTTCTTT.

V usage is TRBV6-1 and J usage is TRBJ1-1; 9 bases match TRBD1. Germline loops: CDR1 MNHNS, CDR2 SASEGT. CDR3 size: 16 residues. Trimming took 6 bases from V and 0 from J; bases not matched to a gene: 8. CDR3 amino acids: CASRETGGCLNTEAFF. The CDR3, as DNA: TGTGCCAGCAGGGAAACAGGGGGCTGCTTGAACACTGAAGCTTTCTTT.

The J gene is TRBJ2-7, the V gene TRBV2; 8 positions agree with TRBD1. The CDR3 length is 15 residues. In germline, CDR1 is SNHLY, CDR2 FYNNEI. Losses at the gene ends were 6 bases for V and 4 bases for J; bases not matched to a gene: 11. Written as DNA, the CDR3 is TGTGCCAGCAGACTAGGGACAGGTATATTTTACGAGCAGTACTTC. This translates into CASRLGTGIFYEQYF.

The V and J genes are TRBV27 and TRBJ1-5; D is perhaps TRBD1 (5 bases). This CDR3 spans 16 amino acids. From germline, CDR1 is MNHEY and CDR2 SMNVEV (reference sequence). V lost 1 base and J lost 2, with 12 bases in between. The CDR3, as DNA: TGTGCCAGCAGTTTATTGGGCGGGGGTGGCAATCAGCCCCAGCATTTT. Protein: CASSLLGGGGNQPQHF.

V gene TRBV24-1 combines with J gene TRBJ2-3; the D call may be TRBD1 or TRBD2 (5 bases each). In germline, CDR1 is KGHDR, CDR2 SFDVKD. The CDR3 length is 14 residues. V was clipped by 3 bases and J by 6 bases, with 12 bases between them. The CDR3 DNA reads as TGTGCCACCAGTGATCGCCGGGGCCTGGATACGCAGTATTTT. As protein: CATSDRRGLDTQYF.

This clonotype was seen a few times. J is TRBJ1-1 and V is TRBV7-6; 7 bases agree with TRBD1. The J segment lost 0 bases and the V segment lost 5 bases, leaving 9 bases of the junction unmatched. There are 16 residues in the CDR3. CDR1 is SGHVS, CDR2 FNYEAQ, per germline. The CDR3: CASSPAPTGLNTEAFF. Written as DNA, the CDR3 is TGTGCCAGCAGCCCCGCCCCGACAGGGTTGAACACTGAAGCTTTCTTT. Full variable domain (outside the CDR3, taken from reference TRBV7-6 and TRBJ1-1): GAGVSQSPRYKVTKRGQDVALRCDPISGHVSLYWYRQALGQGPEFLTYFNYEAQQDKSGLPNDRFSAERPEGSISTLTIQRTEQRDSAMYRCASSPAPTGLNTEAFFGQGTRLTVV.

The chain couples TRBV30 to TRBJ1-4, with D uncertain. The length of the CDR3 is 13 residues. V dropped 5 bases and J dropped 3 bases, with 10 bases sitting between them. CDR1 and CDR2 (germline): GTSNPN, SVGIG (reference sequence). The CDR3 loop is CAWGSGANEKLFF. The CDR3 DNA sequence: TGTGCCTGGGGGTCTGGGGCTAATGAAAAACTGTTTTTT.

This clonotype was picked up a small number of times. V is TRBV7-6 and J is TRBJ2-7, with 8 bases fitting TRBD1. The germline gives CDR1 SGHVS, CDR2 FNYEAQ. The CDR3 totals 14 residues. Losses at the gene ends were 6 bases for V and 3 bases for J; bases not matched to a gene: 7. In DNA form, the CDR3 reads TGTGCCAGCAGTGACAAGACAGGGGACTACGAGCAGTACTTC. It yields the protein CASSDKTGDYEQYF.

V and J are TRBV20-1 and TRBJ2-7; 7 nucleotides align to TRBD1. The CDR3 spans 14 residues. With 6 bases clipped from V and 0 bases from J, the junction kept 8 bases outside the gene matches. CDR1 and CDR2 (germline): DFQATT, SNEGSKA (reference sequence). The CDR3 here is CSAGATGISYEQYF. The CDR3 DNA reads TGCAGTGCCGGAGCGACAGGGATCTCCTACGAGCAGTACTTC.

The chain combines TRBV7-9 with TRBJ1-1; D may be TRBD1 (5 bases). The CDR3 totals 15 residues. Germline V gene sequence: CDR1 SEHNR, CDR2 FQNEAQ (reference sequence). The germline V and J ends were trimmed by 4 bases and 5 bases, with 17 bases remaining between them. The CDR3 reads CASSSTGIERTEAFF. The CDR3 nucleotides read TGTGCCAGCAGCTCCACAGGTATTGAAAGGACTGAAGCTTTCTTT.

This clonotype occurred many times. In DNA, the CDR3 is TGTGCCAGCAGCTTAGGGTTCGGGCCCAACAATGAGCAGTTCTTC. It encodes CASSLGFGPNNEQFF. The chain links TRBV7-9 to TRBJ2-1; D not certain. The CDR3 is 15 amino acids. Germline CDR1 SEHNR, CDR2 FQNEAQ (reference sequence). V was pared by 1 base and J by 5 bases, with 12 bases between. Looking up the rest from reference TRBV7-9 and TRBJ2-1 gives the full variable domain: DTGVSQNPRHKITKRGQNVTFRCDPISEHNRLYWYRQTLGQGPEFLTYFQNEAQLEKSRLLSDRFSAERPKGSFSTLEIQRTEQGDSAMYLCASSLGFGPNNEQFFGPGTRLTVL.

This clonotype was counted at least ten times. The chain links TRBV7-6 to TRBJ2-1, with D perhaps TRBD1 or TRBD2 (5 bases each). The V end lost 8 bases, the J end lost 6 bases, and 11 bases lay between the germline ends. Germline-derived CDR1 and CDR2 are SGHVS and FNYEAQ. This CDR3 contains 12 residues. In nucleotides, the CDR3 is TGTGCCAGCGGGGGTATGTTCAATGAGCAGTTCTTC. This encodes CASGGMFNEQFF.

This clonotype was observed a handful of times. The J gene is TRBJ2-1, the V gene TRBV28; D may be TRBD1 or TRBD2 (5 bases each). V lost 5 bases and J 2 bases, leaving 16 bases between the germline ends. The CDR3 is 16 residues long. Germline CDR1 MDHEN, CDR2 SYDVKM. CDR3 DNA: TGTGCCAGCAGTCCATACGGGACCTTTACCTACAATGAGCAGTTCTTC. As protein: CASSPYGTFTYNEQFF.

Turning to this clonotype: One junction end does not reproduce the germline sequence, and a read error may be involved. Here the CDR3 reads CVWSVGAGSIDTQYF. The DNA of the CDR3 is TGTGTCTGGAGTGTAGGAGCGGGGAGCATAGATACGCAGTATTTT. The chain links TRBV30 to TRBJ2-3; 7 nucleotides line up with TRBD2. There are 15 residues in the CDR3. Germline assignment: CDR1 GTSNPN and CDR2 SVGIG (reference sequence). The full variable domain, its missing parts supplied by reference TRBV30 and TRBJ2-3, is SQTIHQWPATLVQPVGSPLSLECTVEGTSNPNLYWYRQAAGRGLQLLFYSVGIGQISSEVPQNLSASRPQDRQFILSSKKLLLSDSGFYLCVWSVGAGSIDTQYFGPGTRLTVL.

This clonotype was observed many times. J is TRBJ2-3 and V is TRBV6-6; 8 bases align to TRBD1. The CDR3 spans 16 residues. Germline V CDR1 and CDR2: MNHNY, SVGAGI (reference sequence). With V trimmed by 5 bases and J by 4 bases, 11 bases remained unmatched. The CDR3 region is CASSPRQGINADTQYF. The CDR3 DNA sequence: TGTGCCAGCAGTCCCAGACAGGGGATAAACGCAGATACGCAGTATTTT.